Described below is a single T cell receptor beta chain sequence and its context. The time point was: after dendritic cell vaccination, including at tumor progression/relapse. Method: immunoSEQ multiplex PCR; TCRdb's copy keeps in-frame clones and lacks some. The table shows 85,000 to 100,000 clones, with roughly 80% occurring only once. V lost 0 bases, J lost 9 bases, and 9 bases lay in between. Germline assignment: CDR1 GTSNPN and CDR2 SVGIG (reference sequence). The CDR3 spans 12 residues. This sample was taken from a study of glioma-infiltrating T cells after dendritic cell vaccination. Whole-study context: Dendritic cell vaccine was injected intradermally three times, biweekly.

The source of this sequence is a human donor with glioblastoma. The specimen was blood, collected after dendritic cell vaccination. The genes are TRBV30 and TRBJ2-1; TRBD2 might be the D (6 bases). The CDR3: CAWSVAGPEQFF. The CDR3 coding sequence is TGTGCCTGGAGTGTGGCGGGGCCTGAGCAGTTCTTC.